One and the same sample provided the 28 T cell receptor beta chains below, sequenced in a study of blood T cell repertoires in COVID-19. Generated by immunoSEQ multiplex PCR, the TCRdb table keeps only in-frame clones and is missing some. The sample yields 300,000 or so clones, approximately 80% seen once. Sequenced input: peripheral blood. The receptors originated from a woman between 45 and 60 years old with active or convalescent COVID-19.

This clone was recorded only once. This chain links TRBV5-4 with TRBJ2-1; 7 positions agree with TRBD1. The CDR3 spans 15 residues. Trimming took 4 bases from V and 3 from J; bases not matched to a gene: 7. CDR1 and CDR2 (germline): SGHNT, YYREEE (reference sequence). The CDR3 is CASSQGTVGYNEQFF. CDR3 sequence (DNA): TGTGCCAGCAGCCAGGGGACAGTTGGCTACAATGAGCAGTTCTTC.

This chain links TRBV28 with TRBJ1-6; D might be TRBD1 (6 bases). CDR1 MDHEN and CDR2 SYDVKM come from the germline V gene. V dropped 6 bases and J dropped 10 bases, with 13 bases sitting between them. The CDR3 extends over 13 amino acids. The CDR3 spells CASRGSGGSPLHF. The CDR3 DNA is TGTGCCAGCAGGGGGAGCGGGGGCTCACCCCTCCACTTT. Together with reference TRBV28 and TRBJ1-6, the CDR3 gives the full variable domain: DVKVTQSSRYLVKRTGEKVFLECVQDMDHENMFWYRQDPGLGLRLIYFSYDVKMKEKGDIPEGYSVSREKKERFSLILESASTNQTSMYLCASRGSGGSPLHFGNGTRLTVT.

The CDR3 sequence: CASIRGGGSPLHF. Written as DNA, the CDR3 is TGTGCCAGCATTCGTGGGGGAGGGTCACCCCTCCACTTT. The chain joins TRBV28 to TRBJ1-6; tentatively, D is TRBD1 (5 bases). V lost 7 bases and J 10 bases, leaving 14 bases between the germline ends. Germline lookup yields CDR1 MDHEN and CDR2 SYDVKM. CDR3 length equals 13 residues.

CDR3 sequence reads: CASSGTDLRTWSYTF. CDR3 nucleotide sequence: TGTGCCAGCAGCGGGACAGACTTGAGGACTTGGAGCTACACCTTC. V and J are TRBV9 and TRBJ1-2; TRBD1 might be the D (6 bases). The germline CDR1 and CDR2 sequences are SGDLS and YYNGEE. Trimming left V 3 bases short and J 9 bases short, with 21 bases between. CDR3 length equals 15 residues.

The CDR3 sequence is CASGGFGGVENTEAFF. The CDR3 bases are TGTGCCAGCGGGGGGTTTGGAGGGGTCGAGAACACTGAAGCTTTCTTT. The chain couples TRBV2 to TRBJ1-1; a weak D match, TRBD1 (5 bases). The CDR3 consists of 16 residues. Germline V gene data show CDR1 as SNHLY and CDR2 as FYNNEI. V lost 8 bases and J lost 1, with 20 bases in between.

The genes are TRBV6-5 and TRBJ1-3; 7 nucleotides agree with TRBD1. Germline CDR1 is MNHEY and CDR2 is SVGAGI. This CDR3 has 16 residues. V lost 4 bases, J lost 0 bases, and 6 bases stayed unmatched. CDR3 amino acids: CASSLRTGHSGNTIYF. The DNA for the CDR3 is TGTGCCAGCAGTTTGCGGACAGGTCACTCTGGAAACACCATATATTTT.

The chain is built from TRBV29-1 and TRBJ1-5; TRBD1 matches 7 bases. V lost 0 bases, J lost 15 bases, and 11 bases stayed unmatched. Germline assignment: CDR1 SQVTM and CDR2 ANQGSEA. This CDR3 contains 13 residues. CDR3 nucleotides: TGCAGCGTTGAAGATCAGGGGGACGGTCTACTGCATTTT. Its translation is CSVEDQGDGLLHF. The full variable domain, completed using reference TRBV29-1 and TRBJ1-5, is SAVISQKPSRDICQRGTSLTIQCQVDSQVTMMFWYRQQPGQSLTLIATANQGSEATYESGFVIDKFPISRPNLTFSTLTVSNMSPEDSSIYLCSVEDQGDGLLHFGDGTRLSIL.

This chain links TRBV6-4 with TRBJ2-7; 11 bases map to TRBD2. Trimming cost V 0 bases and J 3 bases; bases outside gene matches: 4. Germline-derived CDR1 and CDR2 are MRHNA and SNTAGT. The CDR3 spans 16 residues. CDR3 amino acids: CASSDSKLAGDYEQYF. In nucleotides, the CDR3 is TGTGCCAGCAGTGACTCGAAACTAGCGGGAGACTACGAGCAGTACTTC.

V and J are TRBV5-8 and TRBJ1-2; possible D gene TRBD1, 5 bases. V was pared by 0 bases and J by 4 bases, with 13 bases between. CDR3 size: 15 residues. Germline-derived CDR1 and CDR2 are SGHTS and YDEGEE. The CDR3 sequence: CASSLGSGWGYGYTF. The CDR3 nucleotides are TGTGCCAGCAGCTTGGGATCAGGGTGGGGCTATGGCTACACCTTC.

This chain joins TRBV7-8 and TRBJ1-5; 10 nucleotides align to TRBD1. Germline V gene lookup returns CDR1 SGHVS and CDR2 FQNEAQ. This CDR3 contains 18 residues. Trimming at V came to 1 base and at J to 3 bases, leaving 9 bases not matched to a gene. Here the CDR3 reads CASSLETGGPLNNQPQHF. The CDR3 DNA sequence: TGTGCCAGCAGCTTAGAGACAGGGGGCCCCCTAAACAATCAGCCCCAGCATTTT.

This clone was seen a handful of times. For the CDR3, the DNA is TGCGCCAGCAGCTTGGTGTCGGACACCTACAATGAGCAGTTCTTC. It codes for CASSLVSDTYNEQFF. The chain links TRBV5-1 to TRBJ2-1, with D tentatively TRBD1 (5 bases). This CDR3 comprises 15 residues. Germline V lookup: CDR1 SGHRS, CDR2 YFSETQ. Trimming removed 0 bases at V and 2 bases at J, with 9 bases between.

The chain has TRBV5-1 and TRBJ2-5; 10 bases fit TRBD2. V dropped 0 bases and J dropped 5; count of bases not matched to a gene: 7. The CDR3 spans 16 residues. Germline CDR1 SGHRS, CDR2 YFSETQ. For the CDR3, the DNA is TGCGCCAGCAGCTTGGCCCTAGCGGGAGTAGGCGAGACCCAGTACTTC. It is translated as CASSLALAGVGETQYF.

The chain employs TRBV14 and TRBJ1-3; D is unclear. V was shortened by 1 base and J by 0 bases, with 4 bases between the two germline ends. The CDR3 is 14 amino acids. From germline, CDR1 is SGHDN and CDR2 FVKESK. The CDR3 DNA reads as TGTGCCAGCAGCCAAGGTCACTCTGGAAACACCATATATTTT. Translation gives CASSQGHSGNTIYF.

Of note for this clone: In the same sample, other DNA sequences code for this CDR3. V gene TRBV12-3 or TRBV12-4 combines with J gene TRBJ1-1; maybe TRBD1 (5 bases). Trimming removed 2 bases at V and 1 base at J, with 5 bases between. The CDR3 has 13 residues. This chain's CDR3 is CASSLQGNTEAFF. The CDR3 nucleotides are TGTGCCAGCAGTTTACAGGGGAACACTGAAGCTTTCTTT.

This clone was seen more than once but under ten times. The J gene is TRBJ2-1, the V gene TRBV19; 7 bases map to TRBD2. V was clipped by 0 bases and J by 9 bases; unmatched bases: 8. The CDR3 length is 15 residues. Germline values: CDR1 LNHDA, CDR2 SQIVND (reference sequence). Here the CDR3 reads CASSIEGGSSGEQFF. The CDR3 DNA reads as TGTGCCAGTAGTATAGAAGGCGGGAGTTCCGGTGAGCAGTTCTTC.

The DNA for the CDR3 is TGTGCCAGCAGCGGGACAGGGGAGGATTCACCCCTCCACTTT. Its translation: CASSGTGEDSPLHF. The rearrangement uses TRBV27 and TRBJ1-6, with 10 bases aligning to TRBD1. Per germline, CDR1 MNHEY and CDR2 SMNVEV (reference sequence). The CDR3 totals 14 residues. V lost 6 bases to trimming and J lost 8 bases; unmatched junction nucleotides: 4.

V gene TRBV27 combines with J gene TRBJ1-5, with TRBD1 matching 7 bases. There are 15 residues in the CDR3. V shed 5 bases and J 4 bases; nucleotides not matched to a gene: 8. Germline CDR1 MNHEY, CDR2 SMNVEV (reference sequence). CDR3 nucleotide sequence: TGTGCCAGCAGTAGACAGGGCCCTGGGAATCAGCCCCAGCATTTT. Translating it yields CASSRQGPGNQPQHF.

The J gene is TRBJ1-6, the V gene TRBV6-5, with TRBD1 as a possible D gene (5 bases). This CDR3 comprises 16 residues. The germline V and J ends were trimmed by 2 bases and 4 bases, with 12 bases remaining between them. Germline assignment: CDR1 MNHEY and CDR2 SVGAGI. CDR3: CASSYEGGGYNSPLHF. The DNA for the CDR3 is TGTGCCAGCAGTTACGAGGGCGGGGGATATAATTCACCCCTCCACTTT.

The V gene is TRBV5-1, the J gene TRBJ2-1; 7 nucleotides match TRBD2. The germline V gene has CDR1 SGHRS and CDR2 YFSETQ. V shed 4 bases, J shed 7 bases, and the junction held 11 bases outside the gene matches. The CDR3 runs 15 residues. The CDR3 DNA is TGCGCCAGCAGCCCCGGACTAGGCCCCACAAATGAGCAGTTCTTC. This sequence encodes CASSPGLGPTNEQFF.

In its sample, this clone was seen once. Here the CDR3 reads CAIRKTGTDNSPLHF. The CDR3 DNA is TGTGCCATCAGAAAGACAGGGACCGATAATTCACCCCTCCACTTT. The chain couples TRBV10-3 to TRBJ1-6; 7 positions agree with TRBD1. The length of the CDR3 is 15 residues. V trimming: 6 bases; J trimming: 5 bases; junction bases outside the gene matches: 7. The V gene's germline CDR1 is ENHRY and CDR2 SYGVKD.

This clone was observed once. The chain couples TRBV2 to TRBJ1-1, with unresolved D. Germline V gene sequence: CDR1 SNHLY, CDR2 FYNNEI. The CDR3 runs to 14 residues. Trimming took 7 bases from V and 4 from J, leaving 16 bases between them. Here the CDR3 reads CASNLRRTSTEAFF. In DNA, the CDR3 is TGTGCCAGCAATCTAAGGAGGACGAGCACTGAAGCTTTCTTT.

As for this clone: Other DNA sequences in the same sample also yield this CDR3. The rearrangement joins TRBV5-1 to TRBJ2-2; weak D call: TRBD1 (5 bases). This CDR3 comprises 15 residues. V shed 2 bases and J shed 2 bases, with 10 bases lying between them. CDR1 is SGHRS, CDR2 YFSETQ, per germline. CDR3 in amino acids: CASSLSQGNTGELFF. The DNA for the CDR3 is TGCGCCAGCAGCTTATCTCAGGGAAACACCGGGGAGCTGTTTTTT.

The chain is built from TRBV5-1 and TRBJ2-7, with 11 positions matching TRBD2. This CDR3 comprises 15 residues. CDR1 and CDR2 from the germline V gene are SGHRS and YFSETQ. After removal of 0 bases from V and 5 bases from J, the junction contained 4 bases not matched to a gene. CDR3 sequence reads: CASSLASGRTNEQYF. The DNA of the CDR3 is TGCGCCAGCAGCTTGGCTAGCGGGAGGACAAACGAGCAGTACTTC. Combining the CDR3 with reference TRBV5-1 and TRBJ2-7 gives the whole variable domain KAGVTQTPRYLIKTRGQQVTLSCSPISGHRSVSWYQQTPGQGLQFLFEYFSETQRNKGNFPGRFSGRQFSNSRSEMNVSTLELGDSALYLCASSLASGRTNEQYFGPGTRLTVT.

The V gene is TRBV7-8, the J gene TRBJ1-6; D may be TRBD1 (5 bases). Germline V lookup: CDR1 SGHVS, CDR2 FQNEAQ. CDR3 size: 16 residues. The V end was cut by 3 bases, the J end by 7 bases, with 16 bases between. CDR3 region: CASSLNTQGLNSPLHF. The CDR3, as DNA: TGTGCCAGCAGCTTGAATACCCAGGGACTAAATTCACCCCTCCACTTT.

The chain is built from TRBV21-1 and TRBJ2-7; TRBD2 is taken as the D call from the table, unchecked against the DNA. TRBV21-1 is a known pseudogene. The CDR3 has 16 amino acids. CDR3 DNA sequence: TGTGCCAGCAGCTTCCAACTAGCGGGAGGAGAGTACGAGCAGTACTTC. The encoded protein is CASSFQLAGGEYEQYF.

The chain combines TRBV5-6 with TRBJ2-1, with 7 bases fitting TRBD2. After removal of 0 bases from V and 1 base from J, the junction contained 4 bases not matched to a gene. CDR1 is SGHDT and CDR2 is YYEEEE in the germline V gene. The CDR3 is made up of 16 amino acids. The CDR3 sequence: CASSLEAGQSYNEQFF. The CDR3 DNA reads TGTGCCAGCAGCTTGGAAGCGGGGCAGTCCTACAATGAGCAGTTCTTC.

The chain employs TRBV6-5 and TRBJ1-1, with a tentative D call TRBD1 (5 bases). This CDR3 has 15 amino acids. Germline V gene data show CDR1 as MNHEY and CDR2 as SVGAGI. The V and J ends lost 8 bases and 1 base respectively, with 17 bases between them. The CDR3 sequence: CASGGNGVENTEAFF. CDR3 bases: TGTGCCAGCGGGGGGAACGGGGTTGAGAACACTGAAGCTTTCTTT.

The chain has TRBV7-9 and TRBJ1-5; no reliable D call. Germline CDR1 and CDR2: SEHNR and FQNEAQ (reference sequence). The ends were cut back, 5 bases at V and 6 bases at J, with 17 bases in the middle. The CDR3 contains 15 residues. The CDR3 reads CASSLTAEGAQPQHF. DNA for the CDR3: TGTGCCAGCAGCCTAACGGCAGAAGGAGCTCAGCCCCAGCATTTT.